These T cell receptor beta chains were read from a single sample in a study of PD-L1 blockade in urothelial cancer. TCRdb keeps only in-frame clones here, not all; method: immunoSEQ multiplex PCR. The sample lists some 110,000 clones, approximately 90% occurring once. Sequencing was performed on PBMCs, taken around atezolizumab (anti-PD-L1) treatment. The receptor set was obtained from a man aged 55-75 years with urothelial cancer. CDR3s include the opening cysteine and the closing phenylalanine or tryptophan. A D gene is named only where the DNA matches it firmly. Some rows have no size entry. The others give once, few or many, or a class for an expanded clone.

TRBV5-4	.	TRBJ2-1	.	TGTGCCAGCAGCTTGGATCAAGCGTCCTACAATGAGCAGTTCTTC	CASSLDQASYNEQFF
TRBV11-2	.	TRBJ2-1	.	TGTGCCAGCAGCCGGGGGGCGGGCCGCCAGTACAATGAGCAGTTCTTC	CASSRGAGRQYNEQFF
TRBV6-1	.	TRBJ1-4	.	TGTGCCAGCAGTGAAGGGACTTATGAAAAACTGTTTTTT	CASSEGTYEKLFF
TRBV4-1	TRBD2	TRBJ2-2	.	TGCGCCAGCAGCCAAGGGCTAGCGGGGGTTTGGACCGGGGAGCTGTTTTTT	CASSQGLAGVWTGELFF
TRBV9	TRBD1	TRBJ2-7	.	TGTGCCAGCAGCTCCCCCAGGGGGTCAGGGGGCACGAACGAGCAGTACTTC	CASSSPRGSGGTNEQYF
TRBV7-7	TRBD1	TRBJ2-1	.	TGTGCTAGCAGCCAAGGGACAGGGGGAATGGATGAGCAGTTCTTC	CASSQGTGGMDEQFF
TRBV10-1	TRBD2	TRBJ2-1	.	TGCGCCAGCAGTTCCGGGACTAGCCCGACCAATGAGCAGTTCTTC	CASSSGTSPTNEQFF
TRBV30	TRBD2	TRBJ2-3	.	TGTGCCTGGCGGCTAGCGGGAGGTGTCACGCAGTATTTT	CAWRLAGGVTQYF
TRBV7-3	.	TRBJ2-1	.	TGTGCCAGCAGCTTAGGTCCCCTGGGGAGGAATGAGCAGTTCTTC	CASSLGPLGRNEQFF
TRBV10-1	TRBD1	TRBJ2-3	once	TGCGCCAGCAGTGACCCGCCAGGGGGCTTGGATACGCAGTATTTT	CASSDPPGGLDTQYF
TRBV6-5	.	TRBJ1-1	.	TGTGCCAGCAGAGTCGGTTCATCTGAAGCTTTCTTT	CASRVGSSEAFF
TRBV28	TRBD2	TRBJ2-7	.	TGTGCCAGCAGTTCGCCAAGCGGGAGGGTTTACGAGCAGTACTTC	CASSSPSGRVYEQYF
TRBV10-2	.	TRBJ2-1	once	TGCGCCAGCGGTCAGTCTTCGTCCTACAATGAGCAGTTCTTC	CASGQSSSYNEQFF
TRBV18	.	TRBJ1-1	.	TGTGCCAGCTCACCGGGCAGGGGATTAGGTGAAGCTTTCTTT	CASSPGRGLGEAFF
TRBV7-2	TRBD2	TRBJ2-1	.	TGTGCCAGCAGCTTAAGGCCTAGCGGGTTTCTGAATGAGCAGTTCTTC	CASSLRPSGFLNEQFF
TRBV21-1	.	TRBJ1-4	.	TGTGCCAGCATACACCTTGCACCTGAAAAACTGTTTTTT	CASIHLAPEKLFF
TRBV6-6	TRBD1	TRBJ1-5	.	TGTGCCAGCAGCCTACAGGGGGCGCGGAGTCAGCCCCAGCATTTT	CASSLQGARSQPQHF
TRBV11-3	TRBD1	TRBJ2-7	.	TGTGCCAGCAGCCGGACAGGGGGCGATGAGCAGTACTTC	CASSRTGGDEQYF
TRBV2	.	TRBJ1-2	.	TGTGCCAGCAGTGAAGCGTCAGGGGAAGGGTATGGCTACACCTTC	CASSEASGEGYGYTF
TRBV5-4	.	TRBJ2-2	.	TGTGCCAGCAGCTTGGAGGGGTTGAGTGCCGGGGAGCTGTTTTTT	CASSLEGLSAGELFF
TRBV11-3	TRBD2	TRBJ2-1	few	TGTGCCAGCAGCTTAGTCGGCAGCGGGAGTGGAGAGCAGTTCTTC	CASSLVGSGSGEQFF
TRBV15	.	TRBJ1-2	.	TGTGCCACCAGCAGAGATCGGACGGGAGGCTACACCTTC	CATSRDRTGGYTF
TRBV5-5	TRBD2	TRBJ2-1	.	TGTGCCAGCAGCTTGAATCTAGCGGGAGACGATGAGCAGTTCTTC	CASSLNLAGDDEQFF
TRBV6-5	TRBD1	TRBJ1-2	.	TGTGCCAGCAGGGGACAGTGGGAGGCCGGCTACACCTTC	CASRGQWEAGYTF
TRBV19	.	TRBJ2-2	.	TGTGCCAGTAGTATATCCCCCCGAGGCACCGGGGAGCTGTTTTTT	CASSISPRGTGELFF
TRBV7-2	TRBD1	TRBJ2-3	few	TGTGCCAGCAGCACCTACCCGGGACAGGGTGGATATACGCAGTATTTT	CASSTYPGQGGYTQYF
TRBV4-2	.	TRBJ2-5	.	TGTGCCAGCAGCCAAGAGGCGGGGAGGATGGAGACCCAGTACTTC	CASSQEAGRMETQYF
TRBV5-1	TRBD1	TRBJ2-4	.	TGCGCCAGCAGCTTGGAAGGTGGACAGGGCGGGCAAAACATTCAGTACTTC	CASSLEGGQGGQNIQYF
TRBV5-1	.	TRBJ2-1	.	TGCGCCAGCAGCTGGGACGGTCAGGGGAATGAGCAGTTCTTC	CASSWDGQGNEQFF
TRBV7-7	TRBD1	TRBJ2-2	.	TGTGCTAGCAGCTCTACCTCCGGGACAGGGTTGGTCCCCGGGGAGCTGTTTTTT	CASSSTSGTGLVPGELFF
TRBV27	TRBD1	TRBJ1-6	.	TGTGCCACCAAGCCTGAAGGGACAGGGTATAATTCACCCCTCCACTTT	CATKPEGTGYNSPLHF
TRBV9	TRBD1	TRBJ2-5	.	TGTGCCAGCAGCACAGGGGGCTTCGAGACCCAGTACTTC	CASSTGGFETQYF
TRBV4-2	TRBD2	TRBJ2-2	once	TGTGCCAGCAGCCGAGGGACTAGCGGAGATGCTAACACCGGGGAGCTGTTTTTT	CASSRGTSGDANTGELFF
TRBV10-1	TRBD1	TRBJ2-3	.	TGCGCCAGCAGTGGCGGGATGATACAGGGGGCGGGAGATACGCAGTATTTT	CASSGGMIQGAGDTQYF
TRBV2	TRBD1	TRBJ1-2	few	TGTGCCAGCAGCCTTTTAGAGTCGGGACAGGGGTACGGCTACACCTTC	CASSLLESGQGYGYTF
TRBV7-8	TRBD1	TRBJ2-1	.	TGTGCCAGCAGCTTAGTTCTAGGGGGCTTGGGTGAGCAGTTCTTC	CASSLVLGGLGEQFF
TRBV30	.	TRBJ2-2	.	TGTGCCTGGAGTCGTATCACCGGGGAGCTGTTTTTT	CAWSRITGELFF
TRBV4-2	.	TRBJ2-3	.	TGTGCCAGCAGCCTCGGGATCCCAGGACTTAACACAGATACGCAGTATTTT	CASSLGIPGLNTDTQYF
TRBV29-1	TRBD2	TRBJ2-3	.	TGCAGCGTTGGAGCGGGAGGGCCGGAAGATACGCAGTATTTT	CSVGAGGPEDTQYF
TRBV9	TRBD1	TRBJ1-6	.	TGTGCCAGCAGCTCACCCCGGGGGCAGGGGGTCAATTCACCCCTCCACTTT	CASSSPRGQGVNSPLHF
TRBV7-9	TRBD2	TRBJ2-3	.	TGTGCCAGCAGCTTGGGGGGACTAGCGGGAGGGAGCACAGATACGCAGTATTTT	CASSLGGLAGGSTDTQYF
TRBV5-5	.	TRBJ1-1	.	TGTGCCAGCAGCTTGGGCGGACTTATGAACACTGAAGCTTTCTTT	CASSLGGLMNTEAFF
TRBV30	.	TRBJ2-5	.	TGTGCCTGGACCGGGGGAAGCGAGACCCAGTACTTC	CAWTGGSETQYF
TRBV7-2	.	TRBJ1-2	.	TGTGCCAGCACCTCTTCGGTTGTGGCGGGGGGGGGTGGCTACACCTTC	CASTSSVVAGGGGYTF
TRBV11-2	TRBD2	TRBJ2-7	once	TGTGCCAGCAGCTTGTCGACTAGCGGAAACGAGCAGTACTTC	CASSLSTSGNEQYF
TRBV9	TRBD1	TRBJ1-4	.	TGTGCCAGCAGCCCGGGACAGGGTGTCCCCCGCGCTAATGAAAAACTGTTTTTT	CASSPGQGVPRANEKLFF
TRBV28	.	TRBJ1-1	.	TGTGCCACCGACCGACATGGAACTGAAGCTTTCTTT	CATDRHGTEAFF
TRBV30	TRBD1	TRBJ1-1	.	TGTGCCTGGATCACCGGGACAGTGAACACTGAAGCTTTCTTT	CAWITGTVNTEAFF
TRBV4-1	TRBD1	TRBJ1-3	few	TGCGCCAGCAGCCAGGGGACAGGATCTGGAAACACCATATATTTT	CASSQGTGSGNTIYF
TRBV5-1	TRBD1	TRBJ1-1	.	TGCGCCAGCAGCCCGACAGGGGGGTCTGAAGCTTTCTTT	CASSPTGGSEAFF
TRBV19	TRBD2	TRBJ2-5	.	TGTGCCAGTAGTATAGGTCGCGGGAGTGGGGAGACCCAGTACTTC	CASSIGRGSGETQYF
TRBV5-1	.	TRBJ2-5	once	TGCGCCAGCAGCTCCTCTAGGGGGTTACGCAAAGAGACCCAGTACTTC	CASSSSRGLRKETQYF